This is a list of T cell receptor beta chains from one sample in a study of CD8 T cells in Susac syndrome. MiXCR, run by TCRdb on the immunoSEQ multiplex PCR reads, gives a single entry per CDR3 protein. The data hold about 180,000 distinct CDR3 sequences, with approximately 95% observed a single time. The sample taken for sequencing was CD8+ T cells from PBMCs. The receptors stem from a human donor with multiple sclerosis. CDR3s include the opening cysteine and the closing phenylalanine or tryptophan. The D gene is left open where the match is weak. Clone size is shown for a subset of rows, as once, few, many or a class of expanded clone.

clone size,J gene,D gene,V gene,CDR3 DNA,CDR3 protein
NA,TRBJ2-7,TRBD1,TRBV4-1,TGCGCCAGCAGCCAAGTCGCACAGGGGGCTCACGAGCAGTACTTC,CASSQVAQGAHEQYF
NA,TRBJ2-3,NA,TRBV25-1,TGTGCCAGCACCCCTTTCTCGACTGACCCAGATACGCAGTATTTT,CASTPFSTDPDTQYF
NA,TRBJ2-4,NA,TRBV15,TGTGCCACCAGCAGTCCGGCCTCAGGAGGCAAAAACATTCAGTACTTC,CATSSPASGGKNIQYF
NA,TRBJ2-2,NA,TRBV30,TGTGCCTGCCCTCGGCTGACCGGGGAGCTGTTTTTT,CACPRLTGELFF
NA,TRBJ2-5,NA,TRBV11-3,TGTGCCAGCAGCTGCCAGACCTTGTTCTACCAAGAGACCCAGTACTTC,CASSCQTLFYQETQYF
once,TRBJ2-7,TRBD1,TRBV27,TGTGCCAGCAGTTTATCGCTGGACAGGTCCTACGAGCAGTACTTC,CASSLSLDRSYEQYF
NA,TRBJ2-3,NA,TRBV7-8,TGTGCCAGCAGCCTAAGCCCCGGCTCGAGGAGGGACTTT,CASSLSPGSRRDF
NA,TRBJ2-7,TRBD2,TRBV20-1,TGCAGTGCTGATTATCCGGGACTAGCGGGGGGGAAAACGTCCTACGAGCAGTACTTC,CSADYPGLAGGKTSYEQYF
once,TRBJ2-3,TRBD2,TRBV14,TGTGCCAGCAGCCCAGGGAGGGACCCCGGGGGTACGCAGTATTTT,CASSPGRDPGGTQYF
NA,TRBJ2-7,NA,TRBV9,TGTGCCAGCAGCGCTTATTCAGGGGAATCCTACGAGCAGTACTTC,CASSAYSGESYEQYF
once,TRBJ2-5,TRBD2,TRBV15,TGTGCCACCAGCGAAAGCGGGGGGGCCGGGGAGACCCAGTACTTC,CATSESGGAGETQYF
NA,TRBJ1-4,TRBD1,TRBV11-2,TGTGCCAGCAGCCCCAATGCCGGGACAGGGGCCGAAAAACTGTTTTTT,CASSPNAGTGAEKLFF
NA,TRBJ1-6,NA,TRBV20-1,TGCAGTGCTAGAGACCGGGCTTCACCCCTCCACTTT,CSARDRASPLHF
once,TRBJ2-7,TRBD1,TRBV7-6,TGTGCCAGCAGCTCTTATCCGGGACAGGGTTACGAGCAGTACTTC,CASSSYPGQGYEQYF
NA,TRBJ2-7,TRBD2,TRBV20-1,TGCAGTGCCCGGGGACTAGCGGGAGGGCCCCACGAGCAGTACTTC,CSARGLAGGPHEQYF
NA,TRBJ1-5,NA,TRBV15,TGTGCCACCAGCATACTTAGCAATCAGCCCCAGCATTTT,CATSILSNQPQHF
NA,TRBJ2-7,TRBD1,TRBV13,TGTGCCAGCAGCTTACGCGGACAGGGGACCTACGAGCAGTACTTC,CASSLRGQGTYEQYF
NA,TRBJ2-1,NA,TRBV27,TGTGCCAGCAGTTTATGGCTGTACAATGAGCAGTTCTTC,CASSLWLYNEQFF
once,TRBJ1-2,TRBD1,TRBV27,TGTGCCAGCAGTGACAGGGGCTCCAGCTATGGCTACACCTTC,CASSDRGSSYGYTF
NA,TRBJ2-3,NA,TRBV5-4,TGTGCCAGCAGCTTCCCGGGACCCAGCGTGGTACCAGATACGCAGTATTTT,CASSFPGPSVVPDTQYF
once,TRBJ2-3,NA,TRBV11-2,TGTGCCAGCAGCTCCTCGTCTAGAGGAGGGGATACGCAGTATTTT,CASSSSSRGGDTQYF
NA,TRBJ1-5,NA,TRBV11-2,TGTGCCAGCAGCTCTGAGAAGGGTCAGCCCCAGCATTTT,CASSSEKGQPQHF
NA,TRBJ2-1,NA,TRBV7-9,TGTGCCAGCAGCCCCGACATTGCCTACAATGAGCAGTTCTTC,CASSPDIAYNEQFF
once,TRBJ2-1,NA,TRBV30,TGTGCCTGGAGTGTTTTCACCACCCACAATGAGCAGTTCTTC,CAWSVFTTHNEQFF
NA,TRBJ1-2,NA,TRBV28,TGTGCCAGCAGTTTAGGCAGGGAACACTATGGCTACACCTTC,CASSLGREHYGYTF
NA,TRBJ2-7,NA,TRBV2,TGTGCCAGCAGTGGCAGAGAGCAGTACTTC,CASSGREQYF
NA,TRBJ2-3,NA,TRBV19,TGTGCCAGTAGTGGGGCGGGATTAGGCACAGATACGCAGTATTTT,CASSGAGLGTDTQYF
NA,TRBJ1-1,NA,TRBV4-1,TGCGCCAGCAGCCAACGGGCGTCTTATCAAACCCAAGCTTTCTTT,CASSQRASYQTQAFF
NA,TRBJ1-2,NA,TRBV5-4,TGTGCCAGCAGCTTGGAGACGACTAACTATGGCTACACCTTC,CASSLETTNYGYTF
NA,TRBJ2-7,TRBD2,TRBV29-1,TGCAGCGTTGAAGGATTAGCGGGAGGGTTGGACGAGCAGTACTTC,CSVEGLAGGLDEQYF
NA,TRBJ2-7,NA,TRBV9,TGTGCCAGCAGCCCCACCCAGGTTGACGGATACCTAGCGTTTTCCTACGAGCAGTACTTC,CASSPTQVDGYLAFSYEQYF
NA,TRBJ2-7,TRBD1,TRBV29-1,TGCAGCGTTGAGGACAGGTATTCCTACGAGCAGTACTTC,CSVEDRYSYEQYF
NA,TRBJ2-2,TRBD2,TRBV20-1,TGCAGTGCTACTAGCGGGAACACCGGGGAGCTGTTTTTT,CSATSGNTGELFF
NA,TRBJ2-1,TRBD2,TRBV7-9,TGTGCCAGCAGCTTAAAGACTAGCGGGAGACGGTTCAATGAGCAGTTCTTC,CASSLKTSGRRFNEQFF
NA,TRBJ1-2,TRBD1,TRBV6-5,TGTGCCAGCAGTTACAGGACAGGGAACTATGGCTACACCTTC,CASSYRTGNYGYTF
NA,TRBJ2-4,TRBD1,TRBV11-2,TGTGCCAGCAGCTATGACAGGGACCTTCAGTACTTC,CASSYDRDLQYF
NA,TRBJ1-1,NA,TRBV4-1,TGCGCCAGCAGCCAAGATCGGGTTGGCAGCCGATCTGAAGCTTTCTTT,CASSQDRVGSRSEAFF
NA,TRBJ2-1,TRBD2,TRBV5-1,TGCGCCAGCAGCAAGACTAGCGGGATTCGAAATGAGCAGTTCTTC,CASSKTSGIRNEQFF
NA,TRBJ2-7,NA,TRBV2,TGTGCCAGCAGTGTTAACGGGGCGTACGAGCAGTACTTC,CASSVNGAYEQYF
NA,TRBJ2-6,TRBD1,TRBV29-1,TGCAGCGTTGAAGAAGGGACAGGGATCTCTGGGGCCAACGTCCTGACTTTC,CSVEEGTGISGANVLTF
NA,TRBJ1-2,NA,TRBV7-2,TGTGCCAGCAGCGCGCTGGATGGCTACACCTTC,CASSALDGYTF
NA,TRBJ2-4,TRBD1,TRBV25-1,TGTGCCAGCAGTGTGGGTCAGGGGGCAGACATTCAGTACTTC,CASSVGQGADIQYF
NA,TRBJ2-3,TRBD2,TRBV20-1,TGCAGTGCTGGGCGACTCAGAGCGGGGGGGCCAGATACGCAGTATTTT,CSAGRLRAGGPDTQYF
NA,TRBJ2-1,TRBD2,TRBV6-5,TGTGCCAGCAGTCAACTAGCGGGAGGATACAATGAGCAGTTCTTC,CASSQLAGGYNEQFF
NA,TRBJ2-7,TRBD2,TRBV15,TGTGCCACCAAACCGGGACTAGCGGGAATCTACGAGCAGTACTTC,CATKPGLAGIYEQYF
NA,TRBJ1-2,NA,TRBV29-1,TGCAGCGTTGTGGTACAGGGACCCTATGGCTACACCTTC,CSVVVQGPYGYTF
once,TRBJ2-1,NA,TRBV7-9,TGTGCCAGCCTGGGTTACAATGAGCAGTTCTTC,CASLGYNEQFF
NA,TRBJ2-3,TRBD2,TRBV15,TGTGCCACCAGCAGAGAGGCTAGCGGGGGGAATACGCAGTATTTT,CATSREASGGNTQYF
NA,TRBJ1-2,NA,TRBV6-5,TGTGCCAGCAGTTACTCCCAGGGTTATGGCTACACCTTC,CASSYSQGYGYTF